These 26 T cell receptor beta chains came from one sample sequenced in a study of breast tumors, draining lymph nodes, adjacent tissues. Axillary draining lymph nodes of breast cancer patients supplied the node samples. One entry per CDR3 protein results from TCRdb running MiXCR on the multiplex PCR reads. The data hold over 150,000 distinct CDR3 sequences, with 30% to 40% observed a single time. Sequencing was carried out using axillary lymph node tissue. These receptors came from a female donor with breast cancer. Some clones in this sample may be carry-over from other donors' samples.

The rearrangement uses TRBV3-1 and TRBJ2-3, with 8 bases that match TRBD2. The J segment lost 2 bases and the V segment lost 3 bases, leaving 10 bases of the junction unmatched. CDR3 length: 17 residues. Germline CDR1 LGHDT, CDR2 YNNKEL (reference sequence). CDR3 sequence reads: CASSQMLAGYNTDTQYF. In DNA, the CDR3 is TGTGCCAGCAGCCAGATGTTAGCGGGGTACAACACAGATACGCAGTATTTT.

This chain uses TRBV7-2 with TRBJ2-7; 12 positions match TRBD2. Germline CDR1 reads SGHTA; CDR2 reads FQGNSA. V shed 5 bases, J shed 4 bases, and the junction held 6 bases outside the gene matches. The CDR3 contains 15 residues. The CDR3 protein is CASSPTSGGTYEQYV. In nucleotides, the CDR3 is TGTGCCAGCAGCCCTACTAGCGGGGGGACTTACGAGCAGTACGTC.

This chain joins TRBV5-8 and TRBJ1-2; D is perhaps TRBD1 (5 bases). This CDR3 spans 16 amino acids. The germline CDR1 and CDR2 sequences are SGHTS and YDEGEE. The ends were cut back, 2 bases at V and 3 bases at J, with 17 bases in the middle. CDR3 sequence reads: CASSLAGGKEDYGYTF. The CDR3 coding sequence is TGTGCCAGCAGCTTAGCCGGGGGGAAGGAGGACTATGGCTACACCTTC. Combining the CDR3 with reference TRBV5-8 and TRBJ1-2 gives the whole variable domain EAGVTQSPTHLIKTRGQQATLRCSPISGHTSVYWYQQALGLGLQFLLWYDEGEERNRGNFPPRFSGRQFPNYSSELNVNALELEDSALYLCASSLAGGKEDYGYTFGSGTRLTVV.

This chain joins TRBV3-1 and TRBJ1-2; D gene uncertain. The germline gives CDR1 LGHDT, CDR2 YNNKEL (reference sequence). There are 13 residues in the CDR3. Trimming shortened V by 4 bases and J by 6 bases, and 12 bases separated the two germline ends. CDR3 residues: CASSLRELDGYTF. Here the CDR3 DNA reads TGTGCCAGCAGCCTCCGAGAGCTAGATGGCTACACCTTC.

This clonotype was found many times. The DNA of the CDR3 is TGTGCCAGCAGCGTAGCCCCGATCGGGGCAGGGGGCCGCAATGAGCAGTTCTTC. Its translation is CASSVAPIGAGGRNEQFF. This chain uses TRBV9 with TRBJ2-1; 8 bases align to TRBD1. CDR1 is SGDLS and CDR2 is YYNGEE in the germline V gene. V lost 0 bases and J lost 6; bases outside the gene matches: 14. The CDR3 has 18 amino acids.

The chain has TRBV5-1 and TRBJ2-5; no clear D gene. Germline V gives CDR1 SGHRS, CDR2 YFSETQ. Trimming took off 0 bases at V and 2 bases at J, with 11 bases between the two ends. This CDR3 is 15 amino acids long. CDR3 loop: CASSLGRYIQETQYF. The DNA for the CDR3 is TGCGCCAGCAGCTTGGGCCGATACATACAAGAGACCCAGTACTTC.

This clonotype was counted only a few times. V gene TRBV11-2 combines with J gene TRBJ2-2; D remains ambiguous. V was shortened by 5 bases and J by 6 bases, with 1 base between the two germline ends. The CDR3 totals 10 residues. The V gene's germline CDR1 is SGHAT and CDR2 FQNNGV. CDR3 nucleotide sequence: TGTGCCAGCAGCCCCGGGGAGCTGTTTTTT. It yields the protein CASSPGELFF.

This clonotype has at least ten counts. This rearrangement joins TRBV20-1 to TRBJ2-1, with no clear D. Germline V gene lookup returns CDR1 DFQATT and CDR2 SNEGSKA (reference sequence). Trimming pared 3 bases from V and 4 bases from J, leaving 4 bases between. CDR3 size: 11 residues. In DNA form, the CDR3 reads TGCAGTGCTAGGGCTTACAATGAGCAGTTCTTC. It specifies CSARAYNEQFF.

This clonotype was recorded at least ten times. The V and J genes are TRBV5-8 and TRBJ2-5; a weak D match, TRBD1 (6 bases). Trimming pared 4 bases from V and 2 bases from J, leaving 9 bases between. The CDR3 is 13 residues long. CDR1 is SGHTS, CDR2 YDEGEE, per germline. The CDR3 DNA follows: TGTGCCAGCAGCAGGACAGAACAAGAGACCCAGTACTTC. Translation gives CASSRTEQETQYF.

Comment on this clonotype: Relative to the germline gene, one junction end is altered; a read error may explain this. The chain is built from TRBV24-1 and TRBJ2-1, with TRBD1 identical over 10 bases. CDR1 is KGHDR and CDR2 is SFDVKD in the germline V gene. The CDR3 spans 17 residues. The CDR3 DNA reads TGTGCCACCAGTGATGGGAACGGACAGGGGGTTTACAGTGAGCAGTTCTTC. The encoded protein is CATSDGNGQGVYSEQFF.

At least ten counts were recorded for this clonotype. The V gene is TRBV18, the J gene TRBJ1-6; D unclear. This CDR3 is 14 amino acids long. V lost 5 bases, J lost 0 bases, and 5 bases lay in between. The germline gives CDR1 KGHSH, CDR2 LQKENI. The CDR3 sequence: CASSASSYNSPLHF. The CDR3 DNA sequence: TGTGCCAGCTCAGCTAGCTCCTATAATTCACCCCTCCACTTT.

This clonotype showed up many times. V is TRBV12-3 or TRBV12-4 and J is TRBJ1-5; TRBD1 matches 9 bases. V lost 6 bases and J lost 5; bases outside the gene matches: 8. This CDR3 is 15 amino acids long. This CDR3 is CASRFTGGAYQPQHF. CDR3 in DNA: TGTGCCAGCAGGTTCACAGGGGGCGCGTATCAGCCCCAGCATTTT.

This clonotype is medium-sized by share. Sequence at one end of the junction differs from germline and may be a read error. The chain links TRBV7-7 to TRBJ2-1; D gene unclear. CDR3 length: 13 residues. Germline CDR1 SSHAT, CDR2 FNYEAQ (reference sequence). CDR3 nucleotides: TGTGCTAGCAGCCCTATTGCGAGTCATGAGCAGTTCTTC. Protein sequence: CASSPIASHEQFF.

As concerns this clonotype: This may come from a read error, since a much larger clone is one base off. V is TRBV28 and J is TRBJ1-2; D ambiguous. The CDR3 loop spans 13 amino acids. The V end lost 6 bases, the J end lost 7 bases, and 15 bases lay between the germline ends. CDR1 MDHEN and CDR2 SYDVKM come from the germline V gene. DNA of the CDR3: TGTGCCAGCAGGGACGTGACCTTCGGTGGCTACACCTTC. It is translated as CASRDVTFGGYTF.

This clonotype was counted ten times or more. This chain connects TRBV20-1 to TRBJ2-2; D possibly corresponds to TRBD1 (5 bases). CDR1 is DFQATT and CDR2 is SNEGSKA in the germline V gene (reference sequence). The V end lost 3 bases, the J end lost 7 bases, and 15 bases lay between the germline ends. The CDR3 consists of 14 residues. The CDR3 reads CSASKGSDFGELFF. CDR3 bases: TGCAGTGCTAGCAAGGGGTCGGATTTCGGGGAGCTGTTTTTT.

This chain uses TRBV19 with TRBJ2-1, with a tentative D call TRBD1 (6 bases). CDR3 length: 14 amino acids. The germline V and J ends were trimmed by 5 bases and 6 bases, with 14 bases remaining between them. The germline gives CDR1 LNHDA, CDR2 SQIVND (reference sequence). CDR3 sequence reads: CASSVYRDINEQFF. CDR3 DNA sequence: TGTGCCAGTAGTGTCTACCGGGACATCAATGAGCAGTTCTTC.

The chain is built from TRBV20-1 and TRBJ2-7; 7 bases fit TRBD2. V gave up 3 bases and J gave up 5 bases; unmatched junction bases: 10. Germline V gene lookup returns CDR1 DFQATT and CDR2 SNEGSKA (reference sequence). The CDR3 sequence is 14 residues long. CDR3 residues: CSARGMAGDHEQYF. CDR3 bases: TGCAGTGCTAGGGGAATGGCGGGAGACCACGAGCAGTACTTC.

This clonotype was picked up many times. The chain employs TRBV7-2 and TRBJ1-2; D gene ambiguous. Trimming removed 10 bases at V and 4 bases at J, with 13 bases between. Looked up from germline, CDR1 is SGHTA and CDR2 is FQGNSA. There are 12 residues in the CDR3. CDR3 loop: CATSSTTYGYTF. The CDR3 DNA sequence: TGTGCCACCTCGTCCACCACCTATGGCTACACCTTC.

V is TRBV20-1 and J is TRBJ1-5; perhaps TRBD1 as D (6 bases). CDR3 size: 15 residues. The germline V gene has CDR1 DFQATT and CDR2 SNEGSKA (reference sequence). Trimming stripped 6 bases from V and 8 bases from J, with 23 bases between. The CDR3 region has the DNA TGCAGTGCGAGCGGGGGGGCTAACACCGGGGAGCCCCAGCATTTT. It codes for CSASGGANTGEPQHF.

This clonotype was seen once. A much larger clone differs by one base, so this may be a read error. The chain is built from TRBV28 and TRBJ2-7; D ambiguous. The CDR3 sequence is 12 residues long. Germline V gene sequence: CDR1 MDHEN, CDR2 SYDVKM. CDR3 nucleotide sequence: TGTGCCAGCAGTTCCCCACTCGACGAGCAGTGCTTC. Amino acid sequence: CASSSPLDEQCF.

Comment on this clonotype: Being one base from a much bigger clone, this may be a read error. The chain uses TRBV20-1 and TRBJ2-7, with 7 bases aligning to TRBD1. The CDR3 covers 13 residues. CDR1 and CDR2 from the germline V gene are DFQATT and SNEGSKA (reference sequence). The CDR3 DNA reads as TGCAGTGCGATCGGGACAGCCTTCTACGCGCAGTACTTC. Encoded protein: CSAIGTAFYAQYF.

This clonotype was found many times. The J gene is TRBJ1-2, the V gene TRBV2, with D possibly matching TRBD1 (5 bases). The CDR3 covers 11 residues. CDR1 and CDR2 from the germline V gene are SNHLY and FYNNEI. Trimming removed 6 bases from V and 8 bases from J, with 10 bases in between. The CDR3 DNA sequence: TGTGCCAGCAGGCAGGGCGGAGGCTACACCTTC. This encodes CASRQGGGYTF.

There are many counts of this clonotype. The V call is TRBV6-4, the J call TRBJ2-3; 11 positions agree with TRBD2. Germline lookup yields CDR1 MRHNA and CDR2 SNTAGT. V lost 6 bases, J lost 2 bases, and 4 bases stayed unmatched. The CDR3 length is 15 residues. The CDR3 here is CASRELAGDTDTQYF. The CDR3 DNA follows: TGTGCCAGCAGAGAACTAGCGGGAGACACAGATACGCAGTATTTT.

This chain connects TRBV20-1 to TRBJ2-5; 9 positions agree with TRBD1. Germline CDR1 is DFQATT and CDR2 is SNEGSKA (reference sequence). This CDR3 has 17 amino acids. The V gene end was trimmed by 2 bases and the J gene end by 5 bases; junction bases not matched to a gene: 15. CDR3 loop: CSARRSGTGTSRETQYF. For the CDR3, the DNA is TGCAGTGCTAGAAGGAGCGGGACAGGGACATCCCGGGAGACCCAGTACTTC.

This clonotype has at least ten counts. As DNA, the CDR3 is TGTGCCAGCAGCCGTCAGCCCCTGGGGAACAATGAGCAGTTCTTC. The encoded protein is CASSRQPLGNNEQFF. The genes are TRBV7-3 and TRBJ2-1; no clear D. The CDR3 has 15 amino acids. The germline V gene encodes CDR1 SGHTA and CDR2 FQGTGA. V was pared by 5 bases and J by 5 bases, with 16 bases between. The full variable domain, with the rest looked up from reference TRBV7-3 and TRBJ2-1, is GAGVSQTPSNKVTEKGKYVELRCDPISGHTALYWYRQSLGQGPEFLIYFQGTGAADDSGLPNDRFFAVRPEGSVSTLKIQRTERGDSAVYLCASSRQPLGNNEQFFGPGTRLTVL.

This clonotype was seen many times. The rearrangement links TRBV29-1 to TRBJ2-7; the D call may be TRBD1 or TRBD2 (6 bases each). Trimming stripped 2 bases from V and 4 bases from J, with 12 bases between. CDR1 SQVTM and CDR2 ANQGSEA come from the germline V gene. CDR3 size: 13 residues. CDR3 protein: CSVEWGAGYEQYF. The CDR3 bases are TGCAGCGTTGAATGGGGGGCTGGGTACGAGCAGTACTTC.